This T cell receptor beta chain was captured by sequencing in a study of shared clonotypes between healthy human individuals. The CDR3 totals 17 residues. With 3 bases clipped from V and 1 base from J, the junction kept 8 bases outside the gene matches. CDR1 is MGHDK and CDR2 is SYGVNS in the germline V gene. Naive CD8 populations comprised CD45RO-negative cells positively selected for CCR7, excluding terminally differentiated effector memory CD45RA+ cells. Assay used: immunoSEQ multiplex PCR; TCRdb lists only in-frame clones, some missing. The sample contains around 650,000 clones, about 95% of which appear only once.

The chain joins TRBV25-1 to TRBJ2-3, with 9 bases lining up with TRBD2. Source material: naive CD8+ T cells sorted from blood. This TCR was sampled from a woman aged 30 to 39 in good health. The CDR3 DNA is TGTGCCAGCAGTGATTTTAGCGGGAGACGAGGCACAGATACGCAGTATTTT. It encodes CASSDFSGRRGTDTQYF.